This T cell receptor (beta chain) was obtained from a study of shared clonotypes between healthy human individuals. The CDR3 has 14 residues. The V gene's germline CDR1 is WNHNN and CDR2 SYGVQD (reference sequence). Between the trimmed V and J ends, which lost 6 bases and 1 base, there was a span of 12 bases. The data were produced by immunoSEQ multiplex PCR, yet TCRdb's version contains in-frame clones alone and is incomplete. The table lists 550,000 to 700,000 clones, more than 70% of them singletons. Source material: memory CD4+ T cells sorted from blood. Subset defined: CD45RA-negative fraction. The chain uses TRBV10-1 and TRBJ2-5; D might be TRBD1 (5 bases). This clonotype was obtained from a woman aged 25 to 45 in good health. CDR3 DNA sequence: TGCGCCAGCAGCTTAGGGGTCACCCAAGAGACCCAGTACTTC. Residues: CASSLGVTQETQYF.